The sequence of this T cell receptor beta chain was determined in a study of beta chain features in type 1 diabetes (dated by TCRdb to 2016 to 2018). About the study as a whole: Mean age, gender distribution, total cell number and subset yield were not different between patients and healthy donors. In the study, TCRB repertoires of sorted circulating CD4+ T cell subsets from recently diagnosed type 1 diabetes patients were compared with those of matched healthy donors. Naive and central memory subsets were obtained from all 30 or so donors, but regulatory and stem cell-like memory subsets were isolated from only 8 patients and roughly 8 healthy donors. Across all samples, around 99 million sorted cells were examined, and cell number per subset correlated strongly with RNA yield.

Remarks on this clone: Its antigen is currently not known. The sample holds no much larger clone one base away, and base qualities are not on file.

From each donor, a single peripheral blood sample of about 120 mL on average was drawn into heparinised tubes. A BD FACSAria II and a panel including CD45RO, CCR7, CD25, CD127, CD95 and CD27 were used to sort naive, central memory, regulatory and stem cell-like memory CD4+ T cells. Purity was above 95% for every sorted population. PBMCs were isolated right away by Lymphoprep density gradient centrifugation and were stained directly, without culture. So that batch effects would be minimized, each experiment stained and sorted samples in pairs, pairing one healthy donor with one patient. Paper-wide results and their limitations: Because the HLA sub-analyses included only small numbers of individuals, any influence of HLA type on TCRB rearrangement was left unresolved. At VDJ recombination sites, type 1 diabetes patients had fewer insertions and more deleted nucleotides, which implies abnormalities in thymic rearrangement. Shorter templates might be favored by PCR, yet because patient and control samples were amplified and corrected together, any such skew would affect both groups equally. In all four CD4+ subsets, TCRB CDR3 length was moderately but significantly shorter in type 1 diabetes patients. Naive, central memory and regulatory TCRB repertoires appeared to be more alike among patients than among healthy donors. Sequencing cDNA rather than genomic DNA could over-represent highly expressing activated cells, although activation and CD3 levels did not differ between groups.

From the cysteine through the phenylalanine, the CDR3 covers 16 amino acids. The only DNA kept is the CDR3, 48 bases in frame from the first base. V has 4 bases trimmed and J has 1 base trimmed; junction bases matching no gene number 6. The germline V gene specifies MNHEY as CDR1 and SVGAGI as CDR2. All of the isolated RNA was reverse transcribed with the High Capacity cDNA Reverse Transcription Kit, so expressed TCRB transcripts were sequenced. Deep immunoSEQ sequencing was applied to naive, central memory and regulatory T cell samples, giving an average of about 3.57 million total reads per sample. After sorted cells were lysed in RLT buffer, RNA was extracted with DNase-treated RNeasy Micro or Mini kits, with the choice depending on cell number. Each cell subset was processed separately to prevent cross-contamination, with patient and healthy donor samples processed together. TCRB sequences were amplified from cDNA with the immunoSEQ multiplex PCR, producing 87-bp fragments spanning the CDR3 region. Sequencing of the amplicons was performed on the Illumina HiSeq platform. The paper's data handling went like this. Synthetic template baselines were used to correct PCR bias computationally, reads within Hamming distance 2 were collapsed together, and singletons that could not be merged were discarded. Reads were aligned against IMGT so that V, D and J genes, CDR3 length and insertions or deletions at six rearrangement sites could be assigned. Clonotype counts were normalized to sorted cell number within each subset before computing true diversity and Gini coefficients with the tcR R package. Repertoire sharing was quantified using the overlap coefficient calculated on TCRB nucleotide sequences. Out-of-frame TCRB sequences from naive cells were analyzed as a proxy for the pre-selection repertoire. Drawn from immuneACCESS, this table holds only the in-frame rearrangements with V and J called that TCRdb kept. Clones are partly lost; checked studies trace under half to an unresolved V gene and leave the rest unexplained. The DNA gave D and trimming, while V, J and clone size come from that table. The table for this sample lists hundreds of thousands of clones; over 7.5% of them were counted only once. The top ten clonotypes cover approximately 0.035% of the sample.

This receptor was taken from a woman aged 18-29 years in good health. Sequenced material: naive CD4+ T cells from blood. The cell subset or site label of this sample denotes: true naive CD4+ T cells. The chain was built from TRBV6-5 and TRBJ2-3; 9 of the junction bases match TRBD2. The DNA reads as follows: TGTGCCAGCAGTTTTAAGCGGGAGGCCGGCACAGATACGCAGTATTTT. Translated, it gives CASSFKREAGTDTQYF.